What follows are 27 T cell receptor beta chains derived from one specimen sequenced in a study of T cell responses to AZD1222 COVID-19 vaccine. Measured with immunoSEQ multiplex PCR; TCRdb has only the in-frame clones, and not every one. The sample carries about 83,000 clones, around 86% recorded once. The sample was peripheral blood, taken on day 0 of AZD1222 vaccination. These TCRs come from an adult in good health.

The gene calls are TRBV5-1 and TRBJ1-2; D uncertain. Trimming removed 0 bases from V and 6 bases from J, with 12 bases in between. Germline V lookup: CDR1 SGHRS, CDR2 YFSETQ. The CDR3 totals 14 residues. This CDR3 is CASSLGGEGNGYTF. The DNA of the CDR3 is TGCGCCAGCAGCTTGGGTGGCGAGGGTAATGGCTACACCTTC.

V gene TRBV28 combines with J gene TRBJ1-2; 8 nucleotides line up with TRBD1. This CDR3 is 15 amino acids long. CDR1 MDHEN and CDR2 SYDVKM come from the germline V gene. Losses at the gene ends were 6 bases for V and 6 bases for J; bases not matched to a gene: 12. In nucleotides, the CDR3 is TGTGCCAGCAGCCGGTCCCGACAGGGGATTAATGGCTACACCTTC. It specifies CASSRSRQGINGYTF.

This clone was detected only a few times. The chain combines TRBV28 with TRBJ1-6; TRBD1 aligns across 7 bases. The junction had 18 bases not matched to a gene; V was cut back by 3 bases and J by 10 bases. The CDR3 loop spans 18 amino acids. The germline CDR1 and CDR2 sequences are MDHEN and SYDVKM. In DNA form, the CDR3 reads TGTGCCAGCAGTTTTGGGGTAGTCGATGAGGGGGCGCGATCACCCCTCCACTTT. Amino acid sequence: CASSFGVVDEGARSPLHF.

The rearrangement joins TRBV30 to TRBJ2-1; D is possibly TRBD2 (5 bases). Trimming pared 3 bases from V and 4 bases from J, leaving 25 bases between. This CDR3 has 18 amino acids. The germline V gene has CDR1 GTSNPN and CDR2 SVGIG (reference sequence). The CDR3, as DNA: TGTGCCTGGAGCGACCCCTTCGCACCCCGGACTGCTTACAATGAGCAGTTCTTC. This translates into CAWSDPFAPRTAYNEQFF.

The CDR3 sequence: CASSASGSNEQYF. CDR3 sequence (DNA): TGTGCCAGCAGCGCCTCCGGGAGCAACGAGCAGTACTTC. The V gene is TRBV9, the J gene TRBJ2-7; D may be TRBD2 (6 bases). With 3 bases removed from V and 5 bases from J, the gap between germline ends came to 12 bases. The germline V gene encodes CDR1 SGDLS and CDR2 YYNGEE. The CDR3 is 13 residues long.

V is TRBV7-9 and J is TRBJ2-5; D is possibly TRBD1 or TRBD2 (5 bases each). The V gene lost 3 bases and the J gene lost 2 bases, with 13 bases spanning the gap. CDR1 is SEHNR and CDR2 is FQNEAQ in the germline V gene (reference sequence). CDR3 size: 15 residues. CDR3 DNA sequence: TGTGCCAGCAGCTTTTCCGGGGCGGCTCAAGAGACCCAGTACTTC. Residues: CASSFSGAAQETQYF.

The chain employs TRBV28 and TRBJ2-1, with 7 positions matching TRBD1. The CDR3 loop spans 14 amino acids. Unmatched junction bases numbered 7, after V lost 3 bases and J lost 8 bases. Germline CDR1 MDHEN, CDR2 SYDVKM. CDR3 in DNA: TGTGCCAGCAGTTTTGACAGGGTCAGGGATGAGCAGTTCTTC. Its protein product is CASSFDRVRDEQFF.

The CDR3 loop reads CASSQEGLAAISTSTDTQYF. DNA for the CDR3: TGCGCCAGCAGCCAAGAGGGTCTAGCGGCCATCAGTACTAGCACAGATACGCAGTATTTT. The genes are TRBV4-1 and TRBJ2-3, with TRBD2 matching 7 bases. This CDR3 region has 20 residues. V lost 0 bases to trimming and J lost 0 bases; unmatched junction nucleotides: 15. Germline assignment: CDR1 MGHRA and CDR2 YSYEKL.

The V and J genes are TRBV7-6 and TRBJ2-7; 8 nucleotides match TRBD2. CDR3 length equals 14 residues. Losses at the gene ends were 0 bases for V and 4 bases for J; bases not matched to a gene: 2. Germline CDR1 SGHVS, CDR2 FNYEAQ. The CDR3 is CASSLAAGGYEQYF. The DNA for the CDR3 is TGTGCCAGCAGCTTAGCGGCGGGGGGATACGAGCAGTACTTC.

The CDR3 DNA is TGTGCCAGCAGATCTACAGGGGAGCGCACTGAAGCTTTCTTT. Translating it yields CASRSTGERTEAFF. The chain recombines TRBV6-5 with TRBJ1-1, with TRBD1 matching 7 bases. Germline V lookup: CDR1 MNHEY, CDR2 SVGAGI. This CDR3 spans 14 amino acids. Trimming at V came to 6 bases and at J to 4 bases, leaving 8 bases not matched to a gene.

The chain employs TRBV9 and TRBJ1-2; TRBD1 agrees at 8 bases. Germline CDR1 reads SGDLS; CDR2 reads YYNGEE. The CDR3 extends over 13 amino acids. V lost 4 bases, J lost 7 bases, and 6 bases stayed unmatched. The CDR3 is CASSTGGAVGYTF. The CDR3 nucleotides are TGTGCCAGCAGCACAGGGGGGGCCGTTGGCTACACCTTC. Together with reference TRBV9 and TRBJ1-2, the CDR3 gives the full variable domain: DSGVTQTPKHLITATGQRVTLRCSPRSGDLSVYWYQQSLDQGLQFLIQYYNGEERAKGNILERFSAQQFPDLHSELNLSSLELGDSALYFCASSTGGAVGYTFGSGTRLTVV.

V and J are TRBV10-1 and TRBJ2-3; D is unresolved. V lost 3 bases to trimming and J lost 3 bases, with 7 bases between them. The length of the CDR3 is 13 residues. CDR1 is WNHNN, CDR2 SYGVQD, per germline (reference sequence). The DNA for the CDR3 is TGCGCCAGCAGTGATCAAGGAACAGATACGCAGTATTTT. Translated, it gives CASSDQGTDTQYF.

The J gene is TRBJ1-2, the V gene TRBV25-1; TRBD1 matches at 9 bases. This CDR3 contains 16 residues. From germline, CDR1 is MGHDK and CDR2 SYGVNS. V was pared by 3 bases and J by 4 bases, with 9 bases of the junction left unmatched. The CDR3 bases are TGTGCCAGCAGTGAGGCCGGGGACAGGGAGTTCTATGGCTACACCTTC. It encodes CASSEAGDREFYGYTF.

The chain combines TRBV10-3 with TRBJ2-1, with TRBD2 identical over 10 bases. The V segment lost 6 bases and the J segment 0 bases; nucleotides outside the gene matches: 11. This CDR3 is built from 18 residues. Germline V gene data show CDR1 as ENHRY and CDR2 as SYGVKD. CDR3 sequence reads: CAIRGSGRTGSSYNEQFF. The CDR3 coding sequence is TGTGCCATCAGGGGTAGCGGGAGGACGGGGAGCTCCTACAATGAGCAGTTCTTC.

This CDR3 is CASSLNRGGNSPLHF. In DNA form, the CDR3 reads TGTGCCAGCAGCCTAAACAGGGGAGGTAATTCACCCCTCCACTTT. This rearrangement joins TRBV5-5 to TRBJ1-6, with 7 bases that match TRBD1. Germline values: CDR1 SGHKS, CDR2 YYEKEE (reference sequence). V lost 4 bases and J lost 6; bases outside the gene matches: 7. The CDR3 spans 15 residues.

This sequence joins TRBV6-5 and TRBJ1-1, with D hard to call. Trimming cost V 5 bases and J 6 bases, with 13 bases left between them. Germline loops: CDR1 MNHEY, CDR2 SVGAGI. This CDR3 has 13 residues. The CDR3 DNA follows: TGTGCCAGCAGTCCCAGCTCCCCGGCTGAAGCTTTCTTT. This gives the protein CASSPSSPAEAFF.

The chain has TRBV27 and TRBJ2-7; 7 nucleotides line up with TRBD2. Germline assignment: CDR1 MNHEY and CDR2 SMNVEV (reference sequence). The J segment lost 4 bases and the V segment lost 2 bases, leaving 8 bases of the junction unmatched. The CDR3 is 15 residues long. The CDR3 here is CASSLAGVYKYEQYF. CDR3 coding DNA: TGTGCCAGCAGTTTAGCGGGAGTATATAAATACGAGCAGTACTTC.

For the CDR3, the DNA is TGTGCCAGCAGCCCCGGGCGGTTGGTTCGAGAAAAACTGTTTTTT. Translation gives CASSPGRLVREKLFF. This chain links TRBV7-8 with TRBJ1-4, with D unclear. There are 15 residues in the CDR3. Trimming stripped 5 bases from V and 8 bases from J, with 18 bases between. CDR1 is SGHVS, CDR2 FQNEAQ, per germline.

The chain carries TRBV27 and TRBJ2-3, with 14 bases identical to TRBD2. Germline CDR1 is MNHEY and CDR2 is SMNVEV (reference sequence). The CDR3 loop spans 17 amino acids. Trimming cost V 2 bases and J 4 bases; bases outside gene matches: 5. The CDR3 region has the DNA TGTGCCAGCAGTTTAAGGAAGACTAGCGGGAGGGCAGATACGCAGTATTTT. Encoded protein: CASSLRKTSGRADTQYF.

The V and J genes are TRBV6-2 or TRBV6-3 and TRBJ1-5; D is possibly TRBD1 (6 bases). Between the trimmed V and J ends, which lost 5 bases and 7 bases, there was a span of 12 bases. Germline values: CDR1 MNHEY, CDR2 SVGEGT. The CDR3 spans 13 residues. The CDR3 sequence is CASSLNRDQPQHF. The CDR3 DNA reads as TGTGCCAGCAGTCTAAACAGGGACCAGCCCCAGCATTTT.

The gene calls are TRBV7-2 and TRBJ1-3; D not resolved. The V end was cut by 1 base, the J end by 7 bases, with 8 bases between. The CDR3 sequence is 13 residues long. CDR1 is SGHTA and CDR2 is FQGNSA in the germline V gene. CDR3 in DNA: TGTGCCAGCAGCTTAGGGGGAGGGAACACCATATATTTT. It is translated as CASSLGGGNTIYF. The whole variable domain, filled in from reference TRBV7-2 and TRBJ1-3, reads GAGVSQSPSNKVTEKGKDVELRCDPISGHTALYWYRQSLGQGLEFLIYFQGNSAPDKSGLPSDRFSAERTGGSVSTLTIQRTQQEDSAVYLCASSLGGGNTIYFGEGSWLTVV.

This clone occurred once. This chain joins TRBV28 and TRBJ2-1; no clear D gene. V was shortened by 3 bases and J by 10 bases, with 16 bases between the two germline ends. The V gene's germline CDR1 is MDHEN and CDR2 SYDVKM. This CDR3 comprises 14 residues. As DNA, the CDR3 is TGTGCCAGCAGTTTGGATGGAAAGAGAATCGAGCAGTTCTTC. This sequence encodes CASSLDGKRIEQFF. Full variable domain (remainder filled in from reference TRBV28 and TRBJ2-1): DVKVTQSSRYLVKRTGEKVFLECVQDMDHENMFWYRQDPGLGLRLIYFSYDVKMKEKGDIPEGYSVSREKKERFSLILESASTNQTSMYLCASSLDGKRIEQFFGPGTRLTVL.

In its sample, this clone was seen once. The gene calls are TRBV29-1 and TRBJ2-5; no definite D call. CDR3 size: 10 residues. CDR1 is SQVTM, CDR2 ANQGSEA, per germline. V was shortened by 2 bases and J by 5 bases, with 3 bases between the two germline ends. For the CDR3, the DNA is TGCAGCGTTGAATCGGAGACCCAGTACTTC. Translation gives CSVESETQYF.

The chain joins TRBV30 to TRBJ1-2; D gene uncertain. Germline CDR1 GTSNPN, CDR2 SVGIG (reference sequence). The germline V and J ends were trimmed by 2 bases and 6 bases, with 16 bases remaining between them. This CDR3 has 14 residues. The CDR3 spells CAWSKAGYPHGYTF. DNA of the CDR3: TGTGCCTGGAGTAAGGCGGGGTACCCCCATGGCTACACCTTC.

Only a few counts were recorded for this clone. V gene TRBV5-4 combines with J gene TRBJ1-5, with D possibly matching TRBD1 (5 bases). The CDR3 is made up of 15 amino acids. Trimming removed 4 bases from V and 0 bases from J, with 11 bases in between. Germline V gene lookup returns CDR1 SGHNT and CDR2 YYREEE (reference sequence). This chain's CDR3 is CASSMSGDSNQPQHF. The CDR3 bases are TGTGCCAGCAGCATGTCGGGGGATAGCAATCAGCCCCAGCATTTT.

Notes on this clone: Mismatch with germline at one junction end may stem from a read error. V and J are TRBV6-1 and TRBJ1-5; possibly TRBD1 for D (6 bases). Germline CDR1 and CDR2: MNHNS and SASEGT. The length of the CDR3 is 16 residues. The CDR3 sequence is CASCDWGRGAGQPQHF. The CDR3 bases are TGTGCCAGCTGTGATTGGGGACGGGGGGCGGGCCAGCCCCAGCATTTT.

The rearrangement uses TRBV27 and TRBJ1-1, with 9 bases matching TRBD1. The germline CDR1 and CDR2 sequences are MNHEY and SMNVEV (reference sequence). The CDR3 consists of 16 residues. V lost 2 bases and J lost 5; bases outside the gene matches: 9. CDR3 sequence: CASSLGKQGAFTEAFF. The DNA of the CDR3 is TGTGCCAGCAGTTTAGGTAAACAGGGGGCTTTTACTGAAGCTTTCTTT.